The rows below give T cell receptor beta chains drawn from one sample of a study of blood T cell repertoires in COVID-19. Assay: immunoSEQ multiplex PCR; the TCRdb copy retains only in-frame clones and omits some. The table includes 300,000 or so clones, 80% to 90% detected once. The sequenced sample consisted of PBMCs or T cells enriched from blood (not recorded which). These receptors came from a woman in her forties with acute COVID-19. CDR3s include the opening cysteine and the closing phenylalanine or tryptophan.

V: TRBV3-1/TRBV3-2; J: TRBJ2-1; CDR3: CASSQPSSGGYNEQFF
V: TRBV19; J: TRBJ2-1; CDR3: CASSLQEGLSYNEQFF
V: TRBV24-1; J: TRBJ1-1; CDR3: CATSDATGMNTEAFF
V: TRBV12-3/TRBV12-4; J: TRBJ1-1; CDR3: CASSTGTFTEAFF
V: TRBV5-1; J: TRBJ1-2; CDR3: CASSLEGTELYGYTF
V: TRBV27; J: TRBJ1-6; CDR3: CASSTTSSGNSPLHF
V: TRBV4-3; J: TRBJ1-2; CDR3: CASSQDIGGIGGYTF
V: TRBV6-5; J: TRBJ1-1; CDR3: CASSSAWGSTEAFF
V: TRBV25-1; J: TRBJ2-6; CDR3: CASSWDLEGSGANVLTF
V: TRBV2; J: TRBJ1-2; CDR3: CASRDYRGLNYGYTF
V: TRBV2; J: TRBJ1-5; CDR3: CASGTGALNQPQHF
V: TRBV5-1; J: TRBJ1-1; CDR3: CASSSGGEGAFF
V: TRBV6-5; J: TRBJ1-5; CDR3: CASSSGQGRGNQPQHF
V: TRBV6-5; J: TRBJ1-3; CDR3: CASSRGQEGNTIYF
V: TRBV19; J: TRBJ1-1; CDR3: CASSIAHRTEAFF
V: TRBV5-4; J: TRBJ1-5; CDR3: CASSYQGNNQPQHF
V: TRBV6-1; J: TRBJ1-2; CDR3: CASSEGRGRSYGYTF
V: TRBV3-1/TRBV3-2; J: TRBJ2-3; CDR3: CASSQDMTGTDTQYF
V: TRBV7-6; J: TRBJ2-4; CDR3: CASSRDRGSKNIQYF
V: TRBV5-6; J: TRBJ1-2; CDR3: CASSPEMGDRGLSHYGYTF
V: TRBV27; J: TRBJ1-2; CDR3: CASSLSSTGQGDGYTF
V: TRBV4-2; J: TRBJ2-7; CDR3: CASSQGTSGGSGDEQYF
V: TRBV4-1; J: TRBJ2-3; CDR3: CASSQDWGGDTQYF
V: TRBV7-6; J: TRBJ1-6; CDR3: CASSFAGQGDSPLHF
V: TRBV7-9; J: TRBJ2-3; CDR3: CASSPMREVSDTQYF
V: TRBV7-9; J: TRBJ1-2; CDR3: CASSLEVGGFRTFYGYTF
V: TRBV5-1; J: TRBJ2-2; CDR3: CASSLDGTGELFF
V: TRBV5-1; J: TRBJ2-7; CDR3: CASSLAPGPGTGNGEQYF
V: TRBV5-1; J: TRBJ1-6; CDR3: CASSMGTGRSPLHF
V: TRBV6-2/TRBV6-3; J: TRBJ1-5; CDR3: CASSYSSKQVNQPQHF
V: TRBV3-1/TRBV3-2; J: TRBJ2-5; CDR3: CASSQTVGGVGATQYF
V: TRBV4-3; J: TRBJ2-1; CDR3: CASSQDAAGLGNEQFF
V: TRBV2; J: TRBJ2-3; CDR3: CAINPRGSTDTQYF
V: TRBV7-2; J: TRBJ2-7; CDR3: CASSRQGQVFYEQYF
V: TRBV28; J: TRBJ2-7; CDR3: CASSGATGSYEQYF
V: TRBV18; J: TRBJ1-4; CDR3: CASSRTGASTNEKLFF
V: TRBV4-3; J: TRBJ2-7; CDR3: CASSQEVFQTAEQYF
V: TRBV19; J: TRBJ1-2; CDR3: CASSGDNRRGKGYTF
V: TRBV27; J: TRBJ1-1; CDR3: CASRQLRTGALGNTEAFF
V: TRBV5-5; J: TRBJ1-2; CDR3: CASSLVSTQGLGYTF
V: TRBV7-7; J: TRBJ2-2; CDR3: CASSLGQGNTGELFF